This TCR beta chain was recovered during a study of blood T cells in healthy people across ages. Study-wide context: Through template switching, about one barcoded beta molecule was captured per two T cells, as measured in model experiments.

V lost 0 bases and J lost 5; bases outside the gene matches: 7. There are 15 residues in the CDR3. Germline CDR1 reads DFQATT; CDR2 reads SNEGSKA (reference sequence). Primers used in a second PCR of about 7 to 12 cycles were a sample-barcoded 5' primer and a J-beta primer mix. MiXCR, run by TCRdb on the 5' RACE reads, gives a single entry per CDR3 protein. The sample lists some 700,000 distinct CDR3 sequences, around 46% occurring once. This clonotype was seen many times. Antigen unknown. Overall study results and limits: Donor CMV infection status was unknown, possibly confounding age-related changes in expanded clonotypes. Since the PBMCs were unsorted, naive and antigen-experienced cells could not be conclusively compared.

Sequencing was done on a sample of blood. The chain employs TRBV20-1 and TRBJ2-5, with 9 bases that match TRBD2. This receptor was obtained from an older woman in good health. The CDR3 sequence is CSAREIAGVQETQYF. The DNA for the CDR3 is TGCAGTGCTAGAGAGATAGCGGGAGTCCAGGAGACCCAGTACTTC.